The next 24 T cell receptor beta chains were all read from a single sample in a study of cytomegalovirus exposure and HLA in healthy donors. The PCR was carried out with 60 Vbeta primers and 13 Jbeta primers. The protocol was immunoSEQ multiplex PCR, while the TCRdb copy is restricted to in-frame clones and leaves out a portion. The sample carries 210,000 or so clones, over 60% recorded once. Sequencing was carried out using PBMCs. These receptors were taken from a man younger than 35 in good health and CMV-seronegative.

This chain links TRBV4-1 with TRBJ1-5, with no clear D. The CDR3 contains 15 residues. V lost 0 bases to trimming and J lost 7 bases, with 13 bases between them. Germline assignment: CDR1 MGHRA and CDR2 YSYEKL. CDR3 in amino acids: CASSQEGAGVQPQHF. Here the CDR3 DNA reads TGCGCCAGCAGCCAAGAAGGAGCGGGTGTACAGCCCCAGCATTTT.

The J gene is TRBJ2-2, the V gene TRBV7-3; D perhaps matches TRBD2 (5 bases). The CDR3 extends over 15 amino acids. V was cut by 3 bases and J by 0 bases, with 8 bases left in between. The germline V gene encodes CDR1 SGHTA and CDR2 FQGTGA. The chain's CDR3 is CASSLHGTNTGELFF. CDR3 sequence (DNA): TGTGCCAGCAGCTTGCACGGGACGAACACCGGGGAGCTGTTTTTT.

This chain links TRBV5-4 with TRBJ1-3, with TRBD1 identical over 9 bases. Germline V gene data show CDR1 as SGHNT and CDR2 as YYREEE (reference sequence). The CDR3 runs 15 residues. V shed 4 bases and J 6 bases; nucleotides not matched to a gene: 8. The CDR3: CASSHDRGDENTIYF. The CDR3 coding sequence is TGTGCCAGCAGCCACGACAGGGGGGATGAAAACACCATATATTTT. The full variable domain, rest sourced from reference TRBV5-4 and TRBJ1-3, is ETGVTQSPTHLIKTRGQQVTLRCSSQSGHNTVSWYQQALGQGPQFIFQYYREEENGRGNFPPRFSGLQFPNYSSELNVNALELDDSALYLCASSHDRGDENTIYFGEGSWLTVV.

The chain joins TRBV2 to TRBJ2-5; D may be TRBD2 (7 bases). Germline lookup yields CDR1 SNHLY and CDR2 FYNNEI. The CDR3 has 15 residues. V lost 6 bases and J lost 7, with 21 bases in between. The CDR3 is CASRDLQGGGGTQYF. CDR3 coding DNA: TGTGCCAGCAGAGACTTACAGGGAGGGGGGGGGACCCAGTACTTC.

This chain joins TRBV7-8 and TRBJ1-5; 8 nucleotides align to TRBD1. CDR1 is SGHVS, CDR2 FQNEAQ, per germline. The CDR3 length is 18 residues. Trimming removed 5 bases from V and 1 base from J; junction bases left unmatched: 13. The CDR3 sequence: CASSEPLYRTGSNQPQHF. The CDR3, as DNA: TGTGCCAGCAGCGAACCGTTATACCGGACAGGGAGCAATCAGCCCCAGCATTTT.

The CDR3 region has the DNA TGTGCCAGCACTCCCAGCGGGAGCTCCTACAATGAGCAGTTCTTC. Translation: CASTPSGSSYNEQFF. The chain joins TRBV9 to TRBJ2-1; 8 positions agree with TRBD2. CDR3 size: 15 residues. The V gene's germline CDR1 is SGDLS and CDR2 YYNGEE. The V gene end was trimmed by 6 bases and the J gene end by 0 bases; junction bases not matched to a gene: 5.

This clone was seen a few times. The chain links TRBV5-4 to TRBJ2-7; 12 bases agree with TRBD2. Germline V gives CDR1 SGHNT, CDR2 YYREEE (reference sequence). The CDR3 extends over 15 amino acids. Germline trimming cut 4 bases from V and 2 bases from J; bases unmatched to any gene: 4. The chain's CDR3 is CASSPWTSGTYEQYF. The CDR3, as DNA: TGTGCCAGCAGCCCGTGGACTAGCGGGACCTACGAGCAGTACTTC.

The CDR3 DNA reads as TGTGCCAGCAGCCGAGGACAGGGGGCGCGTGGCTACACCTTC. Its translation is CASSRGQGARGYTF. V and J are TRBV6-5 and TRBJ1-2, with TRBD1 matching 11 bases. CDR3 length: 14 residues. V dropped 6 bases and J dropped 7; count of bases not matched to a gene: 7. Germline V lookup: CDR1 MNHEY, CDR2 SVGAGI.

The chain combines TRBV9 with TRBJ2-7; TRBD2 aligns across 7 bases. Germline V gives CDR1 SGDLS, CDR2 YYNGEE. V was pared by 0 bases and J by 4 bases, with 10 bases of the junction left unmatched. The CDR3 runs to 16 residues. The DNA of the CDR3 is TGTGCCAGCAGCGTAGGGGAGGGCGGTCTTAAATACGAGCAGTACTTC. This gives the protein CASSVGEGGLKYEQYF.

The chain uses TRBV20-1 and TRBJ2-5; D perhaps matches TRBD1 (6 bases). Trimming cost V 7 bases and J 4 bases, with 10 bases left between them. CDR1 and CDR2 from the germline V gene are DFQATT and SNEGSKA (reference sequence). There are 11 residues in the CDR3. The CDR3 DNA follows: TGCAGTGGCTCAGGGGTAGAGACCCAGTACTTC. Its protein product is CSGSGVETQYF.

J is TRBJ2-2 and V is TRBV27; 13 nucleotides match TRBD2. Per the germline V gene, CDR1 is MNHEY and CDR2 is SMNVEV (reference sequence). Germline trimming cut 5 bases from V and 6 bases from J; bases unmatched to any gene: 6. CDR3 size: 16 residues. The CDR3 sequence: CASSLWTSGGPGELFF. The CDR3 bases are TGTGCCAGCAGTCTTTGGACTAGCGGGGGTCCCGGGGAGCTGTTTTTT.

V and J are TRBV5-1 and TRBJ1-2, with TRBD1 matching over 8 bases. The CDR3 runs to 13 residues. The junction had 4 bases not matched to a gene; V was cut back by 4 bases and J by 5 bases. Looked up from germline, CDR1 is SGHRS and CDR2 is YFSETQ. The CDR3 protein is CASSPGQDYGYTF. The CDR3 DNA reads TGCGCCAGCAGCCCGGGACAGGATTATGGCTACACCTTC.

The J gene is TRBJ1-2, the V gene TRBV5-6; 8 bases are shared with TRBD1. Unmatched junction bases numbered 2, after V lost 3 bases and J lost 7 bases. The CDR3 sequence is 12 residues long. CDR1 and CDR2 (germline): SGHDT, YYEEEE. CDR3 sequence (DNA): TGTGCCAGCAGCTCAGGGGGCGGTGGCTACACCTTC. Translation: CASSSGGGGYTF.

This chain joins TRBV30 and TRBJ2-5; D perhaps matches TRBD1 (6 bases). Germline CDR1 is GTSNPN and CDR2 is SVGIG (reference sequence). The V and J ends lost 3 bases and 4 bases respectively, with 6 bases between them. The CDR3 has 11 amino acids. CDR3 nucleotides: TGTGCCTGGAGAGGGGGAGAGACCCAGTACTTC. Amino acid sequence: CAWRGGETQYF.

The V gene is TRBV5-8, the J gene TRBJ1-5; D perhaps matches TRBD1 (5 bases). There are 15 residues in the CDR3. Germline values: CDR1 SGHTS, CDR2 YDEGEE. The V gene lost 4 bases and the J gene lost 2 bases, with 13 bases spanning the gap. CDR3 nucleotides: TGTGCCAGCAGCCGGGGGACTCCCCGCAATCAGCCCCAGCATTTT. Its translation: CASSRGTPRNQPQHF. Based on the CDR3 plus reference TRBV5-8 and TRBJ1-5, the full variable domain is EAGVTQSPTHLIKTRGQQATLRCSPISGHTSVYWYQQALGLGLQFLLWYDEGEERNRGNFPPRFSGRQFPNYSSELNVNALELEDSALYLCASSRGTPRNQPQHFGDGTRLSIL.

For the CDR3, the DNA is TGTGCCAGCAGCCTGACTAGCGGCGAGGGTGAACAGTACTTC. Its protein is CASSLTSGEGEQYF. V gene TRBV5-4 combines with J gene TRBJ2-7, with TRBD2 identical over 9 bases. The CDR3 consists of 14 residues. The V segment lost 4 bases and the J segment 10 bases; nucleotides outside the gene matches: 12. CDR1 SGHNT and CDR2 YYREEE come from the germline V gene (reference sequence).

The CDR3 nucleotides are TGTGCCAGCAGCTTAGGTACGGGATTATCCGTCCACGAGCAGTACTTC. Its translation is CASSLGTGLSVHEQYF. The chain carries TRBV7-6 and TRBJ2-7, with D maybe TRBD2 (5 bases). The ends were cut back, 1 base at V and 5 bases at J, with 18 bases in the middle. CDR3 size: 16 residues. The germline gives CDR1 SGHVS, CDR2 FNYEAQ.

A few counts support this clone. The chain links TRBV9 to TRBJ2-7; D might be TRBD1 (6 bases). The CDR3 totals 13 residues. Trimming removed 2 bases at V and 1 base at J, with 7 bases between. In germline, CDR1 is SGDLS, CDR2 YYNGEE. The CDR3 region has the DNA TGTGCCAGCAGCGTGGGACATTCCTACGAGCAGTACTTC. It yields the protein CASSVGHSYEQYF. Combining the CDR3 with reference TRBV9 and TRBJ2-7 gives the whole variable domain DSGVTQTPKHLITATGQRVTLRCSPRSGDLSVYWYQQSLDQGLQFLIQYYNGEERAKGNILERFSAQQFPDLHSELNLSSLELGDSALYFCASSVGHSYEQYFGPGTRLTVT.

The chain is built from TRBV6-1 and TRBJ2-7; tentative D call: TRBD2 (7 bases). Trimming removed 10 bases at V and 2 bases at J, with 18 bases between. This CDR3 region has 14 residues. Germline V gene sequence: CDR1 MNHNS, CDR2 SASEGT. For the CDR3, the DNA is TGTGCCACCCAACGTGGGGGGGCCACCTACGAGCAGTACTTC. Amino acid sequence: CATQRGGATYEQYF.

The rearrangement uses TRBV19 and TRBJ1-3, with 8 bases fitting TRBD1. After removal of 3 bases from V and 6 bases from J, the junction contained 4 bases not matched to a gene. CDR1 is LNHDA and CDR2 is SQIVND in the germline V gene (reference sequence). CDR3 length: 14 residues. The CDR3 coding sequence is TGTGCCAGTAGTATCCGGACAGGGCTAAACACCATATATTTT. Its protein product is CASSIRTGLNTIYF.

This rearrangement joins TRBV6-5 to TRBJ1-1, with TRBD1 as a possible D gene (6 bases). Trimming stripped 4 bases from V and 0 bases from J, with 9 bases between. This CDR3 region has 14 residues. The germline V gene encodes CDR1 MNHEY and CDR2 SVGAGI. The CDR3 region is CASSLQGVNTEAFF. In nucleotides, the CDR3 is TGTGCCAGCAGTTTACAGGGAGTGAACACTGAAGCTTTCTTT.

The CDR3 sequence: CASTTPGLSNSNQPQHF. CDR3 DNA: TGTGCCAGCACCACCCCGGGACTTTCCAATAGCAATCAGCCCCAGCATTTT. The chain has TRBV28 and TRBJ1-5; TRBD1 is a possible D gene (5 bases). Trimming shortened V by 7 bases and J by 0 bases, and 19 bases separated the two germline ends. This CDR3 has 17 amino acids. Per the germline V gene, CDR1 is MDHEN and CDR2 is SYDVKM.

J is TRBJ2-1 and V is TRBV10-2, with D maybe TRBD2 (5 bases). Trimming pared 7 bases from V and 4 bases from J, leaving 14 bases between. Germline loops: CDR1 WSHSY, CDR2 SAAADI. This CDR3 has 14 residues. In DNA form, the CDR3 reads TGCGCCAGCAAATTGGGGAGCGGATACAATGAGCAGTTCTTC. Translated: CASKLGSGYNEQFF.

The rearrangement joins TRBV6-5 to TRBJ1-6; 9 bases are shared with TRBD1. The length of the CDR3 is 13 residues. The germline V gene encodes CDR1 MNHEY and CDR2 SVGAGI. The V gene end was trimmed by 11 bases and the J gene end by 7 bases; junction bases not matched to a gene: 6. The CDR3 protein is CAARTGANSPLHF. The CDR3, as DNA: TGTGCCGCCCGGACAGGGGCAAATTCACCCCTCCACTTT.